This T cell receptor beta chain was profiled in a study of blood T cell repertoires in COVID-19. The table came from immunoSEQ multiplex PCR; TCRdb's copy has only in-frame clones and leaves some out. The sample includes about 180,000 clones, about 85% of them seen just once. The CDR3 length is 14 residues. V shed 5 bases and J shed 7 bases, with 16 bases lying between them. CDR1 and CDR2 (germline): SGDLS, YYNGEE. This clonotype was obtained from a woman aged 80 or over with acute or convalescent COVID-19. Material for sequencing was peripheral blood. The chain employs TRBV9 and TRBJ1-5, with TRBD1 as a possible D gene (6 bases). CDR3 in amino acids: CASSSIGGLQPQHF. CDR3 sequence (DNA): TGTGCCAGCAGTTCTATCGGGGGGCTGCAGCCCCAGCATTTT.